The sequence of this TCR beta chain was determined in a study of tumor and adjacent non-tumor tissue in lung cancer. Study information: Histology: eleven to twelve adenocarcinoma, a couple of squamous cell carcinoma, 1 small cell lung cancer. Regarding the study as a whole: Normal lung showed higher cumulative top 100 clone frequency than tumor. Patients with more diverse tumor TCRs had worse survival.

The CDR3 extends over 17 amino acids. V lost 1 base and J lost 1, with 16 bases in between. Germline CDR1 SGHDN, CDR2 FVKESK. Three rounds of nested PCR, following a modified ARM-PCR protocol, produced the TCRbeta library. TCRdb fed the multiplex PCR reads into MiXCR, producing one record per CDR3 protein. The data show tens of thousands of distinct CDR3 sequences, 67% seen once. This clonotype has at least ten counts. Its antigen is undetermined. The template was RNA from unsorted bulk tissue. Between August and November 2014, newly diagnosed, chemotherapy-naive lung cancer patients underwent thoracic surgery in China.

The sequence derives from a man aged 55 to 70 with non-small cell lung cancer. The V and J genes are TRBV14 and TRBJ1-1; tentative D call: TRBD1 (6 bases). The sample was lung tumor tissue. The DNA for the CDR3 is TGTGCCAGCAGCCAAGCTCCCAGGGGAGGGTCGAACACTGAAGCTTTCTTT. This sequence encodes CASSQAPRGGSNTEAFF.